This T cell receptor beta chain appears in the sequencing data of a study of T cell changes during pregnancy in multiple sclerosis (dated 2019 in TCRdb). With respect to the entire study: The study looked at changes in the T cell repertoire across pregnancy in women with multiple sclerosis.

The CDR1 and CDR2 encoded by the germline V gene (reference sequence) are LNHDA and SQIVND. Trimming costs V 3 bases and J 2 bases, and their ends lie 8 bases apart. Measured from the cysteine to the phenylalanine, the CDR3 is 13 residues long. Of all the DNA, just the CDR3 is kept, 39 bases in frame from base 1. Preparation of the library involved the immunoSEQ multiplex PCR assay. TCRdb mirrors the immuneACCESS table, restricted to in-frame sequences. Some clones are absent from its copies; in checked studies, under half trace to an unresolved V gene, and the reason for the others is unknown. In all, the sample holds 35,000 to 40,000 clones, and around 89% of those were seen once. The top ten hold around 7.2% of the sample. As concerns this clone: The antigen it recognizes is unknown. The input lacks base qualities; no much larger clone sits a single base away.

Recombination joined TRBV19 with TRBJ2-7; too little of a D gene remains to name it. The sample consisted of CD8+ T cells from peripheral blood mononuclear cells, taken in the third trimester of pregnancy. The source is a female donor with multiple sclerosis, enrolled in a pregnancy study. The CDR3 protein: CASSIDITYEQYF. The sequenced DNA is TGTGCCAGTAGTATTGACATCACCTACGAGCAGTACTTC.